The rows below give T cell receptor beta chains drawn from one sample of a study of cytomegalovirus exposure and HLA in healthy donors. The table came from immunoSEQ multiplex PCR; TCRdb's copy has only in-frame clones and leaves some out. The table includes some 200,000 clones, about 83% detected once. Input material: PBMCs. These receptors were obtained from a man aged 40-50 years in good health and CMV-seronegative. Each CDR3 is given with its conserved first and last residue. The order of the fields is V gene, clone size, D gene, J gene, CDR3 protein, CDR3 DNA. A D gene is named only where the DNA matches it firmly. Only part of the rows carry a size: once, few, many, or a class if the clone is expanded.

TRBV5-1	NA	TRBD1	TRBJ2-7	CASSFIGTGAYEQYF	TGCGCCAGCAGCTTTATAGGGACAGGGGCCTACGAGCAGTACTTC
TRBV30	few	NA	TRBJ2-1	CAWNLGEEYNEQFF	TGTGCCTGGAACCTAGGGGAGGAATACAATGAGCAGTTCTTC
TRBV7-3	NA	TRBD2	TRBJ2-1	CASSRGLGDYEQFF	TGTGCCAGCAGCCGAGGACTAGGTGATTATGAGCAGTTCTTC
TRBV5-4	NA	NA	TRBJ1-6	CASSSQRDSPLHF	TGTGCCAGCAGTTCCCAACGGGATTCACCCCTCCACTTT
TRBV19	NA	TRBD2	TRBJ2-7	CASMGLARREQYF	TGTGCCAGTATGGGACTAGCTAGGCGCGAGCAGTACTTC
TRBV5-4	NA	NA	TRBJ1-2	CASSRIQGDYGYTF	TGTGCCAGCAGCCGTATACAGGGTGACTATGGCTACACCTTC
TRBV4-2	NA	NA	TRBJ1-1	CASSGDRWNTEAFF	TGTGCCAGCAGCGGAGACAGGTGGAACACTGAAGCTTTCTTT
TRBV19	NA	TRBD1	TRBJ1-1	CASRHRGNTEAFF	TGTGCCAGTAGACACAGGGGTAACACTGAAGCTTTCTTT
TRBV4-2	NA	NA	TRBJ2-5	CASSQAGEETQYF	TGTGCCAGCAGCCAGGCCGGGGAGGAGACCCAGTACTTC
TRBV7-2	NA	TRBD2	TRBJ2-1	CASSLFGGGSYNEQFF	TGTGCCAGCAGCTTATTCGGCGGGGGCTCCTACAATGAGCAGTTCTTC
TRBV10-3	NA	NA	TRBJ1-1	CAAGENTEAFF	TGTGCCGCGGGTGAGAACACTGAAGCTTTCTTT
TRBV2	NA	TRBD1	TRBJ1-3	CASAEGASGNTIYF	TGTGCCAGCGCTGAGGGGGCTTCAGGAAACACCATATATTTT
TRBV7-9	NA	TRBD1	TRBJ1-3	CASSFALDRSGNTIYF	TGTGCCAGCAGCTTTGCCCTGGACAGGTCCGGAAACACCATATATTTT
TRBV5-1	NA	NA	TRBJ2-5	CASSLSGIQETQYF	TGCGCCAGCAGCTTGTCAGGGATCCAAGAGACCCAGTACTTC
TRBV2	NA	TRBD2	TRBJ2-7	CASSGLSGVSYEQYF	TGTGCCAGCAGTGGGCTTAGCGGGGTCTCCTACGAGCAGTACTTC
TRBV21-1	NA	NA	TRBJ2-7	CASSSRRFYSYEQYF	TGTGCCAGCAGCAGCCGGAGGTTTTACTCCTACGAGCAGTACTTC
TRBV5-4	NA	TRBD2	TRBJ2-2	CASSLSSGVNTGELFF	TGTGCCAGCAGCTTGTCTAGCGGGGTTAACACCGGGGAGCTGTTTTTT
TRBV27	NA	NA	TRBJ2-7	CASSLGDNSYEQYF	TGTGCCAGCAGTTTAGGGGACAACTCCTACGAGCAGTACTTC
TRBV30	NA	NA	TRBJ2-7	CAWSPPFYEQYF	TGTGCCTGGAGTCCCCCTTTCTACGAGCAGTACTTC
TRBV6-1	NA	NA	TRBJ2-7	CASSEFPGHYYEQYF	TGTGCCAGCAGTGAGTTTCCGGGACACTACTACGAGCAGTACTTC
TRBV30	NA	TRBD1	TRBJ2-5	CAWSVQGAHVETQYF	TGTGCCTGGAGTGTACAGGGGGCGCATGTGGAGACCCAGTACTTC
TRBV10-2	NA	NA	TRBJ2-3	CASSTGIQGDTQYF	TGCGCCAGCAGTACAGGAATCCAAGGAGATACGCAGTATTTT
TRBV19	NA	NA	TRBJ1-2	CASRDRRINYGYTF	TGTGCCAGTAGAGACAGGAGGATTAACTATGGCTACACCTTC
TRBV4-3	NA	TRBD1	TRBJ1-6	CASSRGGRDSPLHF	TGCGCCAGCAGCCGAGGGGGCCGGGATTCACCCCTCCACTTT
TRBV18	few	NA	TRBJ1-1	CASSPSFAGAEAFF	TGTGCCAGCTCACCAAGTTTCGCCGGAGCAGAAGCTTTCTTT
TRBV4-1	NA	NA	TRBJ2-5	CASSREPRGSQETQYF	TGCGCCAGCAGCCGCGAACCGCGAGGGTCCCAAGAGACCCAGTACTTC
TRBV19	NA	NA	TRBJ2-5	CASSSRTGSRETQYF	TGTGCCAGTAGTTCGAGAACAGGGTCTCGGGAGACCCAGTACTTC
TRBV7-5	NA	NA	TRBJ1-1	CVRSLRDRGRLRTEAFF	TGTGTCAGAAGCTTGAGGGACAGGGGGCGATTGCGGACTGAAGCTTTCTTT
TRBV11-1	once	NA	TRBJ2-1	CASSDPPGNVNEQFF	TGTGCCAGCAGCGATCCGCCAGGGAACGTTAATGAGCAGTTCTTC
TRBV27	NA	TRBD1	TRBJ2-2	CASSRYRGNTGELFF	TGTGCCAGCAGCCGATACAGGGGCAACACCGGGGAGCTGTTTTTT
TRBV5-6	NA	TRBD1	TRBJ2-1	CASSPTGTAYNEQFF	TGTGCCAGCAGCCCGACAGGGACAGCCTACAATGAGCAGTTCTTC
TRBV6-5	once	NA	TRBJ2-3	CASSYVWQGTDTQYF	TGTGCCAGCAGTTACGTTTGGCAGGGCACAGATACGCAGTATTTT
TRBV9	NA	NA	TRBJ2-2	CASSVGSGELFF	TGTGCCAGCAGCGTAGGGAGCGGGGAGCTGTTTTTT
TRBV27	once	TRBD1	TRBJ1-3	CASKRDRFSGNTIYF	TGTGCCAGCAAAAGGGACAGGTTTAGTGGAAACACCATATATTTT
TRBV6-6	NA	NA	TRBJ1-2	CASSFLDRQNYGYTF	TGTGCCAGCAGTTTCCTCGACAGACAAAACTATGGCTACACCTTC
TRBV19	once	TRBD1	TRBJ2-1	CASTYRGLQDNEQFF	TGTGCCAGTACCTACAGGGGGCTGCAGGACAATGAGCAGTTCTTC
TRBV4-1	NA	NA	TRBJ2-7	CASSQDTDDRRSLYEQYF	TGCGCCAGCAGCCAAGATACAGATGACCGTAGATCCCTCTACGAGCAGTACTTC
TRBV5-1	NA	TRBD2	TRBJ2-1	CASSLPGGAYNEQFF	TGCGCCAGCAGCCTCCCGGGAGGTGCCTACAATGAGCAGTTCTTC
TRBV19	NA	TRBD1	TRBJ2-1	CASSISDRGLNEQFF	TGTGCCAGTAGTATTAGCGACAGGGGGCTCAATGAGCAGTTCTTC
TRBV5-8	NA	NA	TRBJ1-1	CASSQGTYTEAFF	TGTGCCAGCAGCCAAGGGACATATACTGAAGCTTTCTTT
TRBV7-9	NA	TRBD2	TRBJ2-7	CASSFSGSHREQYF	TGTGCCAGCAGCTTCAGCGGGAGCCACCGCGAGCAGTACTTC
TRBV6-5	NA	TRBD1	TRBJ1-1	CASSFRDRDTEAFF	TGTGCCAGCAGTTTCCGGGACAGGGACACTGAAGCTTTCTTT
TRBV29-1	once	TRBD1	TRBJ1-5	CSVLEQGEDQPQHF	TGCAGCGTCCTTGAACAGGGGGAGGATCAGCCCCAGCATTTT
TRBV12-5	NA	NA	TRBJ2-4	CASGLDPGDKAKNIQYF	TGTGCTAGTGGTTTGGACCCAGGGGATAAAGCCAAAAACATTCAGTACTTC
TRBV2	NA	TRBD2	TRBJ2-2	CASSEEGGGAVANTGELFF	TGTGCCAGCAGTGAAGAGGGCGGGGGGGCCGTCGCGAACACCGGGGAGCTGTTTTTT
TRBV7-6	NA	NA	TRBJ2-7	CASSLALGLASRYEQYF	TGTGCCAGCAGCTTAGCCTTAGGTTTAGCGTCGAGGTACGAGCAGTACTTC
TRBV2	NA	NA	TRBJ1-2	CASSGQGKGYTF	TGTGCCAGCAGTGGTCAGGGGAAAGGCTACACCTTC
TRBV7-9	NA	TRBD1	TRBJ2-7	CARRDRGSYEQYF	TGTGCCAGGCGGGACAGGGGGTCCTACGAGCAGTACTTC
TRBV12-5	NA	TRBD1	TRBJ2-7	CASGSRTGVVSYEQYF	TGTGCTAGTGGCTCGCGGACAGGGGTTGTGTCCTACGAGCAGTACTTC
TRBV7-7	NA	NA	TRBJ2-1	CASSLGGSPLGEQFF	TGTGCCAGCAGCTTAGGGGGCAGCCCGTTGGGTGAGCAGTTCTTC
TRBV6-5	NA	TRBD1	TRBJ2-5	CASSYSTGTGQETQYF	TGTGCCAGCAGTTACTCAACCGGGACAGGGCAAGAGACCCAGTACTTC
TRBV12-1	NA	NA	TRBJ1-5	CASSLGTILTLGPQHF	TGTGCCAGCAGCTTGGGGACTATCTTGACGTTGGGGCCCCAGCATTTT